One sample yielded the 9 T cell receptor beta chains listed below, sequenced in a study of response to subunit inactivated influenza vaccine. MiXCR was run by TCRdb on the RT-PCR reads, yielding one entry per CDR3 protein. Here the sample spans 400,000 to 550,000 distinct CDR3 sequences, roughly 25% being singletons. Source: CD4+ T cells sorted from PBMCs, taken roughly 5 days after vaccination. The receptors shown here come from a man aged 50-59 years who received an inactivated influenza vaccine.

This clonotype was counted between two and nine times. This sequence joins TRBV10-3 and TRBJ2-2, with 7 bases identical to TRBD1. Germline V gene data show CDR1 as ENHRY and CDR2 as SYGVKD. This CDR3 contains 14 residues. The trim removed 2 bases at V and 3 bases at J, leaving 0 bases unmatched. CDR3 protein: CAISEDRDTGELFF. The CDR3 DNA is TGTGCCATCAGTGAGGACAGGGACACCGGGGAGCTGTTTTTT.

This clonotype was detected a few times. The V and J genes are TRBV20-1 and TRBJ1-2; D unresolved. Trimming shortened V by 3 bases and J by 8 bases, and 13 bases separated the two germline ends. CDR3 length equals 12 residues. Germline CDR1 reads DFQATT; CDR2 reads SNEGSKA (reference sequence). DNA for the CDR3: TGCAGTGCTAGGGGTGTTAATGAGGGCTACACCTTC. Amino acid sequence: CSARGVNEGYTF.

A few counts support this clonotype. This sequence joins TRBV12-3 or TRBV12-4 and TRBJ2-5, with D perhaps TRBD2 (5 bases). The CDR3 runs to 16 residues. V was pared by 6 bases and J by 1 base, with 18 bases between. CDR3 sequence reads: CASSFVSGVPQETQYF. The CDR3 bases are TGTGCCAGCAGCTTCGTAAGCGGCGTACCCCAAGAGACCCAGTACTTC.

This clonotype has more than one count but fewer than ten. J is TRBJ2-1 and V is TRBV7-9; D gene uncertain. The CDR3 sequence is 12 residues long. The germline gives CDR1 SEHNR, CDR2 FQNEAQ (reference sequence). Between the trimmed V and J ends, which lost 3 bases and 10 bases, there was a span of 10 bases. Here the CDR3 DNA reads TGTGCCAGCAGCTTTTATGGTAACGAGCAGTTCTTC. Translated, it gives CASSFYGNEQFF.

This clonotype was counted a few times. The chain uses TRBV7-2 and TRBJ1-2; D unresolved. There are 14 residues in the CDR3. Germline-derived CDR1 and CDR2 are SGHTA and FQGNSA. Between the trimmed V and J ends, which lost 5 bases and 8 bases, there was a span of 18 bases. This CDR3 is CASSLLGRTGGYTF. In DNA, the CDR3 is TGTGCCAGCAGCCTACTCGGACGGACCGGAGGCTACACCTTC.

This clonotype came up a few times. This sequence joins TRBV10-3 and TRBJ2-1; TRBD2 agrees at 11 bases. The CDR3 sequence is 17 residues long. With V trimmed by 10 bases and J by 12 bases, 23 bases remained unmatched. Per the germline V gene, CDR1 is ENHRY and CDR2 is SYGVKD. The DNA for the CDR3 is TGTGCCAGCACCGTGTCGACTCCGGGACTAGCGGTCCTCGTGCAGTTCTTC. It encodes CASTVSTPGLAVLVQFF.

V gene TRBV25-1 combines with J gene TRBJ2-1; D is ambiguous. V was pared by 4 bases and J by 0 bases, with 10 bases between. CDR1 is MGHDK, CDR2 SYGVNS, per germline. CDR3 length equals 15 residues. The CDR3 region has the DNA TGTGCCAGCAGTGGGGTGGGATACTCCTACAATGAGCAGTTCTTC. Its protein product is CASSGVGYSYNEQFF.

In its sample, this clonotype was seen a few times. The V call is TRBV7-2, the J call TRBJ2-1; TRBD1 might be the D (5 bases). The CDR3 is made up of 15 amino acids. Trimming took 1 base from V and 7 from J, leaving 14 bases between them. Germline loops: CDR1 SGHTA, CDR2 FQGNSA. The CDR3 nucleotides read TGTGCCAGCAGCTTAGGCGCAGGGTCCGCAAATGAGCAGTTCTTC. It encodes CASSLGAGSANEQFF. Full variable domain (remainder filled in from reference TRBV7-2 and TRBJ2-1): GAGVSQSPSNKVTEKGKDVELRCDPISGHTALYWYRQSLGQGLEFLIYFQGNSAPDKSGLPSDRFSAERTGGSVSTLTIQRTQQEDSAVYLCASSLGAGSANEQFFGPGTRLTVL.

The chain combines TRBV20-1 with TRBJ1-2; the D gene is possibly TRBD1 (5 bases). The CDR3 contains 12 residues. The germline V gene has CDR1 DFQATT and CDR2 SNEGSKA (reference sequence). Trimming shortened V by 2 bases and J by 8 bases, and 12 bases separated the two germline ends. The DNA of the CDR3 is TGCAGTGCTAGAAGTCCAGGGCTCGGCTACACCTTC. Translated: CSARSPGLGYTF.